What follows are 28 T cell receptor beta chains derived from one specimen sequenced in a study of T cell responses to AZD1222 COVID-19 vaccine. Assay: immunoSEQ multiplex PCR; the TCRdb copy retains only in-frame clones and omits some. Of tens of thousands of clones in the sample, 87% were seen once. The material sequenced was peripheral blood, taken 28 days after the second AZD1222 dose. These TCRs come from an adult who received the AZD1222 COVID-19 vaccine.

The count of this clone is one. The chain uses TRBV19 and TRBJ1-5, with TRBD1 matching over 9 bases. The CDR3 totals 14 residues. Germline values: CDR1 LNHDA, CDR2 SQIVND (reference sequence). The V gene end was trimmed by 6 bases and the J gene end by 2 bases; junction bases not matched to a gene: 2. CDR3 nucleotides: TGTGCCAGTAGGCGGACAGGGGGCAATCAGCCCCAGCATTTT. Translating it yields CASRRTGGNQPQHF.

The gene calls are TRBV6-6 and TRBJ2-1, with D perhaps TRBD1 or TRBD2 (5 bases each). Deletions cut 2 bases from V and 6 bases from J, with 14 bases between. CDR1 is MNHNY, CDR2 SVGAGI, per germline (reference sequence). This CDR3 is 15 amino acids long. For the CDR3, the DNA is TGTGCCAGCAGTTACCCGGGGCTAGCCCTCAATGAGCAGTTCTTC. As protein: CASSYPGLALNEQFF.

This sequence joins TRBV10-2 and TRBJ2-5; 13 bases line up with TRBD2. CDR3 length: 15 amino acids. Germline V lookup: CDR1 WSHSY, CDR2 SAAADI. J lost 13 bases, V lost 0 bases, and 8 bases had no gene match. In DNA, the CDR3 is TGCGCCAGCAGTGAGTCCGGGACTAGCGGGGCCCCCAGGTACTTC. Translation gives CASSESGTSGAPRYF.

This chain connects TRBV5-1 to TRBJ2-7; the D call may be TRBD1 or TRBD2 (5 bases each). Germline CDR1 is SGHRS and CDR2 is YFSETQ. The ends were cut back, 0 bases at V and 7 bases at J, with 11 bases in the middle. The CDR3 is made up of 13 amino acids. The CDR3 nucleotides read TGCGCCAGCAGCTTGGAGGGCTGGGGGGAGCAGTACTTC. It encodes CASSLEGWGEQYF.

The rearrangement links TRBV10-3 to TRBJ2-2; D gene unclear. The CDR3 is made up of 15 amino acids. Germline values: CDR1 ENHRY, CDR2 SYGVKD. Trimming left V 4 bases short and J 1 base short, with 10 bases between. CDR3 in amino acids: CAISGAGRNTGELFF. The CDR3 DNA is TGTGCCATCAGTGGAGCAGGAAGGAACACCGGGGAGCTGTTTTTT.

This chain links TRBV28 with TRBJ1-2; D ambiguous. This CDR3 has 11 residues. V lost 5 bases, J lost 8 bases, and 9 bases lay in between. Germline lookup yields CDR1 MDHEN and CDR2 SYDVKM. In nucleotides, the CDR3 is TGTGCCAGCAGTACCGCTCGCGGCTACACCTTC. Its protein product is CASSTARGYTF.

The chain has TRBV27 and TRBJ2-1, with 10 bases matching TRBD2. CDR3 size: 16 residues. The germline CDR1 and CDR2 sequences are MNHEY and SMNVEV (reference sequence). After removal of 5 bases from V and 6 bases from J, the junction contained 10 bases not matched to a gene. The CDR3 is CASSMRLAGRANEQFF. CDR3 nucleotides: TGTGCCAGCAGTATGAGACTAGCGGGCAGAGCCAATGAGCAGTTCTTC.

The chain combines TRBV2 with TRBJ1-5, with TRBD1 identical over 7 bases. Per germline, CDR1 SNHLY and CDR2 FYNNEI. V lost 5 bases, J lost 0 bases, and 7 bases stayed unmatched. This CDR3 region has 16 residues. The CDR3 loop is CASSPDRVGSNQPQHF. DNA of the CDR3: TGTGCCAGCAGTCCAGACAGGGTCGGTAGCAATCAGCCCCAGCATTTT.

The chain joins TRBV11-2 to TRBJ1-2, with D perhaps TRBD1 (5 bases). CDR1 and CDR2 (germline): SGHAT, FQNNGV. V lost 0 bases, J lost 7 bases, and 15 bases lay in between. The CDR3 is 15 amino acids. CDR3 protein: CASSLDRDSRGGYTF. CDR3 sequence (DNA): TGTGCCAGCAGCTTAGACCGGGACTCGAGGGGTGGCTACACCTTC.

V and J are TRBV10-2 and TRBJ2-3; 15 bases align to TRBD2. Trimming removed 10 bases from V and 3 bases from J; junction bases left unmatched: 5. Germline V CDR1 and CDR2: WSHSY, SAAADI. The CDR3 contains 15 residues. CDR3 nucleotide sequence: TGCGCCACGCTCGGGACTAGCGGGAGGACAGATACGCAGTATTTT. Protein sequence: CATLGTSGRTDTQYF.

V and J are TRBV9 and TRBJ2-2; a weak D match, TRBD2 (6 bases). The germline V gene encodes CDR1 SGDLS and CDR2 YYNGEE. V was trimmed by 0 bases and J by 1 base, leaving 7 bases between them. The CDR3 consists of 15 residues. The CDR3, as DNA: TGTGCCAGCAGCGTAGCGGGAGTGAACACCGGGGAGCTGTTTTTT. Protein: CASSVAGVNTGELFF. The full variable domain, in which reference TRBV9 and TRBJ2-2 provide the parts outside the CDR3, is DSGVTQTPKHLITATGQRVTLRCSPRSGDLSVYWYQQSLDQGLQFLIQYYNGEERAKGNILERFSAQQFPDLHSELNLSSLELGDSALYFCASSVAGVNTGELFFGEGSRLTVL.

This clone was counted once. The V and J genes are TRBV6-5 and TRBJ2-6; D not certain. The V gene's germline CDR1 is MNHEY and CDR2 SVGAGI. The CDR3 length is 15 residues. The ends were cut back, 2 bases at V and 1 base at J, with 6 bases in the middle. The CDR3 is CASSYVGSGANVLTF. Here the CDR3 DNA reads TGTGCCAGCAGTTACGTGGGATCTGGGGCCAACGTCCTGACTTTC.

This sequence joins TRBV5-1 and TRBJ2-5; perhaps D is TRBD1 or TRBD2 (5 bases each). Germline assignment: CDR1 SGHRS and CDR2 YFSETQ. The ends were cut back, 3 bases at V and 5 bases at J, with 14 bases in the middle. The CDR3 has 14 residues. Here the CDR3 DNA reads TGCGCCAGCAGCTACCAGGGAGCGAGGGAGACCCAGTACTTC. Amino acids: CASSYQGARETQYF.

This clone was detected a few times. The chain has TRBV7-9 and TRBJ2-7; 10 bases line up with TRBD2. The CDR3 is made up of 13 amino acids. Germline lookup yields CDR1 SEHNR and CDR2 FQNEAQ (reference sequence). Germline trimming cut 8 bases from V and 4 bases from J; bases unmatched to any gene: 5. The CDR3: CASSGTSDYEQYF. The CDR3 nucleotides are TGTGCCAGCTCCGGGACTAGCGATTACGAGCAGTACTTC.

The gene calls are TRBV19 and TRBJ2-7; 8 bases are a match to TRBD1. CDR1 is LNHDA and CDR2 is SQIVND in the germline V gene (reference sequence). Losses at the gene ends were 5 bases for V and 4 bases for J; bases not matched to a gene: 13. The CDR3 totals 16 residues. CDR3 DNA sequence: TGTGCCAGTAGTCAAAACTCGCGTCAGGGGGCGTACGAGCAGTACTTC. Translation gives CASSQNSRQGAYEQYF. The complete variable domain, with remaining parts taken from reference TRBV19 and TRBJ2-7, reads DGGITQSPKYLFRKEGQNVTLSCEQNLNHDAMYWYRQDPGQGLRLIYYSQIVNDFQKGDIAEGYSVSREKKESFPLTVTSAQKNPTAFYLCASSQNSRQGAYEQYFGPGTRLTVT.

V is TRBV5-1 and J is TRBJ1-5; D is ambiguous. Trimming removed 0 bases at V and 2 bases at J, with 6 bases between. In germline, CDR1 is SGHRS, CDR2 YFSETQ. There are 14 residues in the CDR3. The CDR3 spells CASSLEYGNQPQHF. Written as DNA, the CDR3 is TGCGCCAGCAGCTTGGAGTATGGCAATCAGCCCCAGCATTTT.

This chain uses TRBV11-2 with TRBJ2-7, with a weak D call TRBD1 (7 bases). Germline CDR1 and CDR2: SGHAT and FQNNGV. The V end lost 1 base, the J end lost 5 bases, and 15 bases lay between the germline ends. This CDR3 has 15 amino acids. CDR3 region: CASSLGGDSQDEQYF. The CDR3 region has the DNA TGTGCCAGCAGCTTAGGGGGGGACAGCCAAGACGAGCAGTACTTC.

The chain is built from TRBV29-1 and TRBJ2-1, with TRBD2 matching 12 bases. This CDR3 region has 14 residues. The germline CDR1 and CDR2 sequences are SQVTM and ANQGSEA. V trimming: 7 bases; J trimming: 7 bases; junction bases outside the gene matches: 8. CDR3 in DNA: TGCAGCGCACTAACTAGCGGGAGGAGGAATGAGCAGTTCTTC. The encoded protein is CSALTSGRRNEQFF.

This chain joins TRBV28 and TRBJ2-5; D unclear. CDR3 length: 12 amino acids. Trimming removed 5 bases at V and 9 bases at J, with 13 bases between. Germline V gives CDR1 MDHEN, CDR2 SYDVKM. The DNA for the CDR3 is TGTGCCAGCAGTCCTGGACCCCGCGCCCAGTACTTC. Its translation: CASSPGPRAQYF.

This clone has a single count. The genes are TRBV7-9 and TRBJ2-1; TRBD2 aligns across 15 bases. The CDR3 contains 17 residues. The junction had 8 bases not matched to a gene; V was cut back by 5 bases and J by 6 bases. CDR1 and CDR2 from the germline V gene are SEHNR and FQNEAQ (reference sequence). CDR3 sequence reads: CASSRGLAGGLGNEQFF. The CDR3 DNA follows: TGTGCCAGCAGCCGAGGACTAGCGGGAGGGTTAGGCAATGAGCAGTTCTTC.

This chain uses TRBV7-2 with TRBJ2-7; D is unresolved. The V end lost 5 bases, the J end lost 6 bases, and 8 bases lay between the germline ends. CDR1 SGHTA and CDR2 FQGNSA come from the germline V gene. This CDR3 has 11 amino acids. The chain's CDR3 is CASSPKFEQYF. Written as DNA, the CDR3 is TGTGCCAGCAGCCCGAAATTCGAGCAGTACTTC.

The chain couples TRBV7-6 to TRBJ2-1; tentatively, D is TRBD2 (6 bases). This CDR3 contains 15 residues. Per the germline V gene, CDR1 is SGHVS and CDR2 is FNYEAQ. The germline V and J ends were trimmed by 2 bases and 0 bases, with 8 bases remaining between them. This CDR3 is CASSLTEGSYNEQFF. In DNA, the CDR3 is TGTGCCAGCAGCTTAACGGAGGGCTCCTACAATGAGCAGTTCTTC.

By sample share, this clone is medium-sized. This rearrangement joins TRBV11-3 to TRBJ2-4; D remains unclear. The V end lost 5 bases, the J end lost 0 bases, and 14 bases lay between the germline ends. This CDR3 spans 16 amino acids. Germline CDR1 SGHNT, CDR2 YENEEA. The CDR3 here is CASSPRRSLAKNIQYF. The CDR3 DNA sequence: TGTGCCAGCAGCCCTAGGCGGAGCTTAGCCAAAAACATTCAGTACTTC.

The rearrangement links TRBV19 to TRBJ1-5; 7 bases map to TRBD1. The CDR3 contains 23 residues. Germline values: CDR1 LNHDA, CDR2 SQIVND (reference sequence). V lost 3 bases, J lost 1 base, and 27 bases stayed unmatched. CDR3 amino acids: CASSITAQTVRGLRIRSNQPQHF. As DNA, the CDR3 is TGTGCCAGTAGTATTACGGCCCAAACAGTGAGGGGGCTAAGGATTAGGAGCAATCAGCCCCAGCATTTT.

This clone was seen once. This chain links TRBV5-6 with TRBJ1-1, with D hard to call. The CDR3 is 14 residues long. Germline CDR1 reads SGHDT; CDR2 reads YYEEEE. V was cut by 0 bases and J by 0 bases, with 6 bases left in between. CDR3 sequence reads: CASSLGPVNTEAFF. DNA of the CDR3: TGTGCCAGCAGCTTGGGGCCGGTGAACACTGAAGCTTTCTTT. Variable domain in full (rest from reference TRBV5-6 and TRBJ1-1): DAGVTQSPTHLIKTRGQQVTLRCSPKSGHDTVSWYQQALGQGPQFIFQYYEEEERQRGNFPDRFSGHQFPNYSSELNVNALLLGDSALYLCASSLGPVNTEAFFGQGTRLTVV.

The chain carries TRBV5-1 and TRBJ1-1; D is ambiguous. The CDR3 sequence is 13 residues long. Looked up from germline, CDR1 is SGHRS and CDR2 is YFSETQ. Trimming shortened V by 0 bases and J by 6 bases, and 9 bases separated the two germline ends. DNA of the CDR3: TGCGCCAGCAGCTTGGTCGTGGGCGCTGAAGCTTTCTTT. As protein: CASSLVVGAEAFF.

CDR3 DNA: TGTGCCAGCAGTGATGGCAGGCAAGGCAATCAGCCCCAGCATTTT. Its protein is CASSDGRQGNQPQHF. The chain joins TRBV6-1 to TRBJ1-5, with D unclear. The V gene lost 3 bases and the J gene lost 2 bases, with 11 bases spanning the gap. Germline CDR1 reads MNHNS; CDR2 reads SASEGT. This CDR3 contains 15 residues.

The V and J genes are TRBV9 and TRBJ1-4; TRBD1 might be the D (5 bases). V was cut by 4 bases and J by 7 bases, with 17 bases left in between. Germline V lookup: CDR1 SGDLS, CDR2 YYNGEE. The CDR3 is 15 amino acids. The CDR3 DNA sequence: TGTGCCAGCAGCCCCTTGGGTTGGGGGAGTGAAAAACTGTTTTTT. As protein: CASSPLGWGSEKLFF. Together with reference TRBV9 and TRBJ1-4, the CDR3 gives the full variable domain: DSGVTQTPKHLITATGQRVTLRCSPRSGDLSVYWYQQSLDQGLQFLIQYYNGEERAKGNILERFSAQQFPDLHSELNLSSLELGDSALYFCASSPLGWGSEKLFFGSGTQLSVL.